The T cell receptor (beta chain) described here comes from a study of cytotoxic CD8 clonotypes in ibrutinib-treated CLL. In the study overall: The subjects consisted of about 10 relapsed/refractory and some 14 treatment-naive individuals, with roughly 17 IGHV unmutated. Partial response occurred in 24 patients and complete response in 2; at median about 70 months, about 14 remained remitted and roughly twelve progressed. Response sampling came at median about a year of treatment, ranging about 6 to 36 months.

Losses at the gene ends were 6 bases for V and 5 bases for J; bases not matched to a gene: 8. Germline V gives CDR1 LGHNA, CDR2 YNFKEQ. The CDR3 extends over 15 amino acids. Clones were read by immunoSEQ multiplex PCR, and TCRdb kept only the in-frame ones, dropping some. The top ten clones hold roughly 13% of a sample with about 130,000 clones, 79% of them seen once. Sample: PBMCs, taken after 12 months of ibrutinib treatment. This clonotype was sampled from a human donor with chronic lymphocytic leukemia. The chain is built from TRBV4-2 and TRBJ1-4; 8 nucleotides line up with TRBD1. The CDR3 coding sequence is TGTGCCAGCAGTTTTATGGACAGGGTGAATGAAAAACTGTTTTTT. Its translation is CASSFMDRVNEKLFF.